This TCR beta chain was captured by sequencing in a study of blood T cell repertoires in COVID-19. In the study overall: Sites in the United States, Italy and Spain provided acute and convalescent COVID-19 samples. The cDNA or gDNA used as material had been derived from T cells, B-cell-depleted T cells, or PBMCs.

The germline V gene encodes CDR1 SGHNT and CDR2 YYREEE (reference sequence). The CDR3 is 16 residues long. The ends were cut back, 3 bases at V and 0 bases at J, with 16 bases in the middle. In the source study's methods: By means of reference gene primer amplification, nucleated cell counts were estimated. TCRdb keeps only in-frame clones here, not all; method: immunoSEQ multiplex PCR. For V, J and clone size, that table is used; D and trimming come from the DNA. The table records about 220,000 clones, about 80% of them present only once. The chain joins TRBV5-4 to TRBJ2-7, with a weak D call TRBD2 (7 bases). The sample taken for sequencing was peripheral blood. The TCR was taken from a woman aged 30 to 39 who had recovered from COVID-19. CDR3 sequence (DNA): TGTGCCAGCAGCTCGGGGAGGGGGGGAACCTCCTACGAGCAGTACTTC. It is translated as CASSSGRGGTSYEQYF. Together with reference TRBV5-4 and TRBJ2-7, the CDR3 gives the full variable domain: ETGVTQSPTHLIKTRGQQVTLRCSSQSGHNTVSWYQQALGQGPQFIFQYYREEENGRGNFPPRFSGLQFPNYSSELNVNALELDDSALYLCASSSGRGGTSYEQYFGPGTRLTVT.